This TCR beta chain is from a study of T cell repertoires in cytomegalovirus infection. The ends lost 5 bases at V and 0 bases at J; junction bases unmatched: 9. This CDR3 has 16 amino acids. CDR1 is SGHDN, CDR2 FVKESK, per germline. One entry per CDR3 protein, called by TCRdb with MiXCR from the reads. Of about 300,000 distinct CDR3 sequences in the sample, about 25% were seen once. The clonotype was recovered from a human donor in good health (CMV status not recorded). Some clones in this sample may be carry-over from other donors' samples. The rearrangement joins TRBV14 to TRBJ2-7; 8 bases agree with TRBD1. What was sequenced was PBMCs. The CDR3 sequence is CASSFNDRGSSYEQYF. CDR3 DNA: TGTGCCAGCAGCTTCAACGACAGGGGCAGCTCCTACGAGCAGTACTTC.